Below, 22 T cell receptor beta chains from the same sample are listed, as sequenced in a study of blood T cell repertoires in COVID-19 (dated by TCRdb to the early 2020s). Receptor libraries were prepared by the immunoSEQ multiplex PCR assay. TCRdb re-hosts the immuneACCESS table, in-frame sequences only. Its copies lack some clones; in the studies checked, an unresolved V gene accounts for under half of them, and the cause for the rest is not known. This sample holds some 100,000 clones; 80% to 90% were observed only once. About 4.6% of the sample goes to the ten largest clones. The specimen sequenced was peripheral blood. Receptors originate from a human donor in a cohort sampled during active COVID-19.

The chain recombines TRBV6-5 with TRBJ1-5; 12 positions agree with TRBD1. Germline V gives CDR1 MNHEY, CDR2 SVGAGI. V lost 8 bases to trimming and J lost 5 bases; unmatched junction nucleotides: 4. CDR3 size: 14 residues. In DNA form, the CDR3 reads TGTGCCAGCGGGGGACAGGGGGCTTATCAGCCCCAGCATTTT. It encodes CASGGQGAYQPQHF.

This chain links TRBV5-4 with TRBJ2-7; maybe TRBD1 (7 bases). Germline V lookup: CDR1 SGHNT, CDR2 YYREEE (reference sequence). The CDR3 is 15 residues long. Deletions cut 4 bases from V and 1 base from J, with 15 bases between. The chain's CDR3 is CASSPEGARSYEQYF. The CDR3 DNA is TGTGCCAGCAGCCCGGAGGGGGCCCGATCCTACGAGCAGTACTTC.

A single count supports this clone. The chain couples TRBV2 to TRBJ2-1, with 8 nucleotides matching TRBD2. V shed 6 bases and J 9 bases; nucleotides not matched to a gene: 7. The CDR3 runs to 13 residues. Per the germline V gene, CDR1 is SNHLY and CDR2 is FYNNEI. The CDR3 protein is CASRGTSGPEQFF. The CDR3 bases are TGTGCCAGCAGAGGGACTAGTGGTCCTGAGCAGTTCTTC.

The rearrangement joins TRBV6-6 to TRBJ1-4; D is unresolved. The CDR3 is 13 amino acids. The V gene's germline CDR1 is MNHNY and CDR2 SVGAGI (reference sequence). Trimming cost V 7 bases and J 5 bases, with 11 bases left between them. Here the CDR3 reads CASKRSLNEKLFF. CDR3 DNA sequence: TGTGCCAGCAAGCGGTCCCTAAATGAAAAACTGTTTTTT.

The genes are TRBV4-1 and TRBJ1-3, with 7 bases lining up with TRBD1. This CDR3 has 15 residues. Germline values: CDR1 MGHRA, CDR2 YSYEKL. J was trimmed by 3 bases and V by 3 bases; bases with no gene match: 5. The CDR3 region is CASSQEGANGNTIYF. The CDR3 DNA is TGCGCCAGCAGCCAGGAGGGGGCGAATGGAAACACCATATATTTT.

This chain joins TRBV19 and TRBJ2-7; 8 bases are shared with TRBD2. The CDR3 is made up of 16 amino acids. Unmatched junction bases numbered 10, after V lost 5 bases and J lost 1 base. Germline V gives CDR1 LNHDA, CDR2 SQIVND (reference sequence). The CDR3 is CASSWASGFLSYEQYF. For the CDR3, the DNA is TGTGCCAGTAGTTGGGCTAGCGGGTTTTTGTCCTACGAGCAGTACTTC.

The rearrangement uses TRBV19 and TRBJ1-6; no definite D call. Trimming pared 3 bases from V and 8 bases from J, leaving 8 bases between. This CDR3 has 13 amino acids. Germline V gene lookup returns CDR1 LNHDA and CDR2 SQIVND (reference sequence). CDR3 sequence reads: CASSIRGDSPLHF. CDR3 nucleotide sequence: TGTGCCAGTAGTATCAGAGGTGATTCACCCCTCCACTTT. Full variable domain (missing parts from reference TRBV19 and TRBJ1-6): DGGITQSPKYLFRKEGQNVTLSCEQNLNHDAMYWYRQDPGQGLRLIYYSQIVNDFQKGDIAEGYSVSREKKESFPLTVTSAQKNPTAFYLCASSIRGDSPLHFGNGTRLTVT.

The CDR3 sequence: CASSLAQTGRSYEQYF. As DNA, the CDR3 is TGCGCCAGCAGCTTGGCCCAAACAGGGCGCTCCTACGAGCAGTACTTC. The J gene is TRBJ2-7, the V gene TRBV5-1; tentative D call: TRBD1 (6 bases). Germline loops: CDR1 SGHRS, CDR2 YFSETQ. The CDR3 consists of 16 residues. The germline V and J ends were trimmed by 0 bases and 0 bases, with 13 bases remaining between them.

V gene TRBV5-4 combines with J gene TRBJ2-5; D gene ambiguous. The germline V and J ends were trimmed by 1 base and 0 bases, with 7 bases remaining between them. The germline V gene encodes CDR1 SGHNT and CDR2 YYREEE (reference sequence). The CDR3 length is 14 residues. For the CDR3, the DNA is TGTGCCAGCAGCTTGAGAACATACCAAGAGACCCAGTACTTC. Its translation is CASSLRTYQETQYF.

The chain recombines TRBV28 with TRBJ2-5, with 7 nucleotides matching TRBD1. The germline gives CDR1 MDHEN, CDR2 SYDVKM. The CDR3 loop spans 16 amino acids. With 6 bases clipped from V and 7 bases from J, the junction kept 17 bases outside the gene matches. This CDR3 is CASRPAGRGNRGTQYF. CDR3 nucleotides: TGTGCCAGCAGACCCGCGGGCAGGGGGAACCGGGGGACCCAGTACTTC.

This clone showed up just once. The gene calls are TRBV6-6 and TRBJ1-2, with 9 bases lining up with TRBD1. CDR1 MNHNY and CDR2 SVGAGI come from the germline V gene (reference sequence). The ends lost 5 bases at V and 2 bases at J; junction bases unmatched: 12. There are 17 residues in the CDR3. The CDR3 loop is CASSLSGQGKKNYGYTF. CDR3 nucleotide sequence: TGTGCCAGCAGTCTATCGGGACAGGGAAAAAAGAACTATGGCTACACCTTC.

The V call is TRBV2, the J call TRBJ2-5, with a possible D match to TRBD2 (6 bases). The CDR3 totals 15 residues. Trimming removed 5 bases at V and 2 bases at J, with 15 bases between. Germline V gene sequence: CDR1 SNHLY, CDR2 FYNNEI. The CDR3 coding sequence is TGTGCCAGCAGTTCCGGGACTCAGCCTCAAGAGACCCAGTACTTC. Translated, it gives CASSSGTQPQETQYF.

The rearrangement uses TRBV18 and TRBJ2-4; 9 positions agree with TRBD1. CDR1 KGHSH and CDR2 LQKENI come from the germline V gene. The CDR3 consists of 16 residues. V shed 1 base and J 7 bases; nucleotides not matched to a gene: 8. The CDR3 sequence: CASSPLGTGIENIQYF. As DNA, the CDR3 is TGTGCCAGCTCACCACTCGGGACAGGGATCGAGAACATTCAGTACTTC. Looking up the rest from reference TRBV18 and TRBJ2-4 gives the full variable domain: NAGVMQNPRHLVRRRGQEARLRCSPMKGHSHVYWYRQLPEEGLKFMVYLQKENIIDESGMPKERFSAEFPKEGPSILRIQQVVRGDSAAYFCASSPLGTGIENIQYFGAGTRLSVL.

J is TRBJ2-7 and V is TRBV2; TRBD1 might be the D (6 bases). V was trimmed by 6 bases and J by 0 bases, leaving 15 bases between them. Looked up from germline, CDR1 is SNHLY and CDR2 is FYNNEI. The CDR3 has 15 amino acids. This chain's CDR3 is CASSLWDTSSYEQYF. CDR3 nucleotide sequence: TGTGCCAGCAGCTTGTGGGACACCAGCTCCTACGAGCAGTACTTC.

The genes are TRBV5-1 and TRBJ2-7; D unclear. Germline CDR1 reads SGHRS; CDR2 reads YFSETQ. There are 13 residues in the CDR3. V lost 4 bases to trimming and J lost 3 bases, with 11 bases between them. The CDR3 DNA is TGCGCCAGCAGCACATCGCCGGGCTACGAGCAGTACTTC. This gives the protein CASSTSPGYEQYF.

This clone came up once. The J gene is TRBJ1-4, the V gene TRBV25-1; the match to TRBD1 covers 7 bases. The CDR3 is made up of 16 amino acids. J lost 5 bases, V lost 1 base, and 7 bases had no gene match. Germline assignment: CDR1 MGHDK and CDR2 SYGVNS. For the CDR3, the DNA is TGTGCCAGCAGTGAATCGCCGGGACAGAAAAATGAAAAACTGTTTTTT. Protein: CASSESPGQKNEKLFF.

The chain recombines TRBV9 with TRBJ2-1, with D possibly TRBD1 on 6 matching bases. From germline, CDR1 is SGDLS and CDR2 YYNGEE. The length of the CDR3 is 17 residues. Deletions cut 5 bases from V and 0 bases from J, with 18 bases between. In nucleotides, the CDR3 is TGTGCCAGCAGTTCACCAACAGGGTTAGTCTCCTACAATGAGCAGTTCTTC. As protein: CASSSPTGLVSYNEQFF.

The V and J genes are TRBV6-5 and TRBJ1-1, with D perhaps TRBD1 (5 bases). The germline V gene encodes CDR1 MNHEY and CDR2 SVGAGI. This CDR3 is 15 amino acids long. Trimming cost V 2 bases and J 1 base, with 11 bases left between them. The CDR3 nucleotides are TGTGCCAGCAGTTACGCCTTCACAGGGAACACTGAAGCTTTCTTT. Translated: CASSYAFTGNTEAFF.

V usage is TRBV7-3 and J usage is TRBJ2-7; D is perhaps TRBD2 (6 bases). This CDR3 contains 15 residues. The germline gives CDR1 SGHTA, CDR2 FQGTGA. The V gene lost 5 bases and the J gene lost 6 bases, with 20 bases spanning the gap. The CDR3 spells CASSPLPTGEGEQYF. CDR3 sequence (DNA): TGTGCCAGCAGCCCACTACCAACGGGAGAAGGCGAGCAGTACTTC.

A few counts support this clone. The chain uses TRBV6-5 and TRBJ2-2, with 11 bases identical to TRBD2. After removal of 0 bases from V and 6 bases from J, the junction contained 3 bases not matched to a gene. The CDR3 has 16 residues. The germline CDR1 and CDR2 sequences are MNHEY and SVGAGI. The CDR3 DNA reads as TGTGCCAGCAGTTACTCCTATAGCGGGAGGGCCGGGGAGCTGTTTTTT. Translated: CASSYSYSGRAGELFF.

V and J are TRBV28 and TRBJ2-5; the D gene is possibly TRBD2 (6 bases). The CDR3 extends over 14 amino acids. V was trimmed by 6 bases and J by 5 bases, leaving 16 bases between them. The germline gives CDR1 MDHEN, CDR2 SYDVKM. CDR3 nucleotides: TGTGCCAGCAGGACCCGGGACTTCTGGGAGACCCAGTACTTC. Translating gives CASRTRDFWETQYF.

The J gene is TRBJ2-1, the V gene TRBV7-2; TRBD2 matches at 10 bases. The CDR3 length is 15 residues. Germline assignment: CDR1 SGHTA and CDR2 FQGNSA. V gave up 5 bases and J gave up 3 bases; unmatched junction bases: 4. CDR3 DNA sequence: TGTGCCAGCAGCCCTAGCGGGAGCCGCTACAATGAGCAGTTCTTC. This sequence encodes CASSPSGSRYNEQFF.